This T cell receptor (beta chain) was recorded in a study of CD8+ T cells in alopecia areata. Whole-study results and caveats: Uncertain still, given a single nonresponder, is whether baseline CD8+ expansion links to response. In blood and scalp, many expanded lesional clones persisted during tofacitinib.

A few counts support this clone. Its antigen is unidentified. Documented treatment: oral pan-JAK inhibitor, 5-10 mg twice daily. The CDR3 is made up of 12 amino acids. V trimming: 3 bases; J trimming: 8 bases; junction bases outside the gene matches: 1. From germline, CDR1 is SGHDT and CDR2 YYEEEE. cDNA prepared by RNA extraction and subsequent reverse transcription served as the template for sequencing. The assay was immunoSEQ multiplex PCR, and TCRdb's table has in-frame clones only and misses some. This repertoire shows some 190,000 clones, approximately 50% found once; its top ten account for 10%. This sequence was found in a human donor with alopecia areata. The sequencing used CD8+ T cells sorted from blood, collected at week 52, from a patient treated with tofacitinib. The chain uses TRBV5-6 and TRBJ2-1; 8 bases are a match to TRBD1. The CDR3 DNA sequence: TGTGCCAGCAGCTCGGACAGGGATGAGCAGTTCTTC. Translated, it gives CASSSDRDEQFF.